This entry lists 13 T cell receptor beta chains sequenced from one sample in a study of cytomegalovirus exposure and HLA in healthy donors. Amplification used 60 Vbeta primers and 13 Jbeta primers. TCRdb's table, derived via immunoSEQ multiplex PCR, lists solely in-frame clones and lacks some. The sample yields 150,000 to 200,000 clones, 70% to 80% seen once. Sequenced: PBMCs. The receptor source for this set is a woman aged 50 to 60 in good health and CMV-seronegative.

This clone was observed at least ten times. The same CDR3 arises from other DNA sequences in this sample as well. The chain employs TRBV9 and TRBJ2-3; the match to TRBD2 covers 7 bases. Trimming at V came to 2 bases and at J to 0 bases, leaving 0 bases not matched to a gene. Germline CDR1 SGDLS, CDR2 YYNGEE. This CDR3 spans 14 amino acids. Here the CDR3 reads CASSVSGSTDTQYF. The CDR3 bases are TGTGCCAGCAGCGTTAGCGGGAGCACAGATACGCAGTATTTT.

The rearrangement links TRBV18 to TRBJ1-5, with TRBD1 identical over 9 bases. The V and J ends lost 1 base and 5 bases, in that order; junction bases with no gene match: 3. This CDR3 is built from 15 residues. Germline V gene sequence: CDR1 KGHSH, CDR2 LQKENI. In nucleotides, the CDR3 is TGTGCCAGCTCACCACGGGGACAGGGAGATCAGCCCCAGCATTTT. Its protein is CASSPRGQGDQPQHF.

This clone was seen a single time. The V call is TRBV7-2, the J call TRBJ2-3; 7 bases are a match to TRBD2. Germline trimming cut 7 bases from V and 2 bases from J; bases unmatched to any gene: 6. From germline, CDR1 is SGHTA and CDR2 FQGNSA. CDR3 length: 14 residues. DNA for the CDR3: TGTGCCAGCACATATAGACTAGCCACAGATACGCAGTATTTT. Translating gives CASTYRLATDTQYF.

The rearrangement joins TRBV5-3 to TRBJ1-2; possible D gene TRBD1, 6 bases. TRBV5-3 is an ORF, and what it does is uncertain. The V end lost 10 bases, the J end lost 8 bases, and 21 bases lay between the germline ends. This CDR3 contains 13 residues. CDR3 amino acids: CAGNDRGGWGYTF. The CDR3 nucleotides are TGTGCCGGGAATGACCGAGGGGGTTGGGGCTACACCTTC.

The chain links TRBV7-2 to TRBJ2-7; D remains ambiguous. The CDR3 spans 14 residues. The germline V gene encodes CDR1 SGHTA and CDR2 FQGNSA. V lost 1 base, J lost 0 bases, and 7 bases lay in between. The CDR3 DNA sequence: TGTGCCAGCAGCTTAGGAGGTTTCTCCTACGAGCAGTACTTC. It translates to CASSLGGFSYEQYF.

This clone was picked up one time. This chain uses TRBV28 with TRBJ1-2; perhaps TRBD1 as D (6 bases). Trimming shortened V by 5 bases and J by 8 bases, and 15 bases separated the two germline ends. The CDR3 has 13 amino acids. Germline CDR1 is MDHEN and CDR2 is SYDVKM. CDR3 protein: CASSPGAVGGYTF. CDR3 DNA: TGTGCCAGCAGTCCAGGGGCCGTGGGGGGCTACACCTTC.

The rearrangement joins TRBV29-1 to TRBJ1-1, with 7 bases lining up with TRBD1. Losses at the gene ends were 0 bases for V and 2 bases for J; bases not matched to a gene: 3. Germline V lookup: CDR1 SQVTM, CDR2 ANQGSEA. The CDR3 spans 14 residues. CDR3 loop: CSVEEGQINTEAFF. The CDR3 DNA reads TGCAGCGTTGAAGAGGGACAGATAAACACTGAAGCTTTCTTT.

J is TRBJ1-2 and V is TRBV11-2, with D tentatively TRBD1 (6 bases). This CDR3 contains 18 residues. The germline gives CDR1 SGHAT, CDR2 FQNNGV. The V gene lost 4 bases and the J gene lost 8 bases, with 29 bases spanning the gap. CDR3 amino acids: CASSYHFKTSQGRGGYTF. CDR3 bases: TGTGCCAGCAGCTACCACTTTAAAACATCACAGGGACGAGGGGGCTACACCTTC.

The chain joins TRBV5-1 to TRBJ2-3; D gene unclear. The V gene's germline CDR1 is SGHRS and CDR2 YFSETQ. V shed 3 bases and J shed 2 bases, with 10 bases lying between them. The CDR3 is made up of 14 amino acids. In DNA, the CDR3 is TGCGCCAGCAGCTCCCTCAGTATCACAGATACGCAGTATTTT. Encoded protein: CASSSLSITDTQYF.

The V and J genes are TRBV5-1 and TRBJ2-5, with 10 positions matching TRBD1. The CDR3 contains 15 residues. The germline CDR1 and CDR2 sequences are SGHRS and YFSETQ. V was clipped by 4 bases and J by 11 bases; unmatched bases: 14. The chain's CDR3 is CASSLTRDRGGEQYF. The CDR3 DNA reads TGCGCCAGCAGCCTAACCCGGGACAGGGGTGGAGAGCAGTACTTC.

The chain has TRBV7-9 and TRBJ1-2; 7 positions match TRBD1. The V segment lost 1 base and the J segment 4 bases; nucleotides outside the gene matches: 6. CDR3 size: 15 residues. CDR1 is SEHNR and CDR2 is FQNEAQ in the germline V gene (reference sequence). The CDR3 DNA reads TGTGCCAGCAGCTTAGAGTCGGGACAGATCTATGGCTACACCTTC. This gives the protein CASSLESGQIYGYTF.

This clone was found a few times. This chain joins TRBV4-3 and TRBJ1-2; D uncertain. The germline gives CDR1 LGHNA, CDR2 YSLEER. Trimming took off 0 bases at V and 1 base at J, with 12 bases between the two ends. The CDR3 has 16 amino acids. The CDR3, as DNA: TGCGCCAGCAGCCAAGATCGGAGGACGGGTAACTATGGCTACACCTTC. Its protein is CASSQDRRTGNYGYTF.

This chain links TRBV7-3 with TRBJ2-2; 9 nucleotides match TRBD1. V lost 1 base and J lost 5; bases outside the gene matches: 8. The germline gives CDR1 SGHTA, CDR2 FQGTGA. The CDR3 runs 17 residues. This chain's CDR3 is CASSLIGGQGDTGELFF. The CDR3 DNA reads as TGTGCCAGCAGCTTAATCGGGGGACAGGGAGATACCGGGGAGCTGTTTTTT.